This TCR beta chain was sequenced for a study of cytomegalovirus exposure and HLA in healthy donors. Concerning this clone itself: The antigen is not known.

PCR primers comprised 60 Vbeta and 13 Jbeta primers. Repertoires were generated with immunoSEQ multiplex PCR, while TCRdb's copy carries only in-frame clones and drops some. The repertoire consists of 160,000 or so clones, with 80% to 90% occurring once and the leading ten covering about 10%. Broader study findings: Presence/absence analysis assumed near-uniform sequencing depth across donors. Equally common other TCR beta chains were less clonally expanded than HLA-associated ones, a later analysis found. HLA alleles showed associations with around 15,000 TCR beta sequences in a later analysis, at a 0.05 false discovery rate.

The TCR sequence derives from a man aged 45 to 65 in good health and CMV-seropositive. The sample taken for sequencing was PBMCs.

CDR3 in amino acids: CASSMTANDEKLFF. The CDR3 nucleotides read TGTGCCAGCAGCATGACAGCTAATGATGAAAAACTGTTTTTT. The rearrangement links TRBV9 to TRBJ1-4; tentatively, D is TRBD1 (5 bases). The germline gives CDR1 SGDLS, CDR2 YYNGEE. Trimming took off 4 bases at V and 6 bases at J, with 13 bases between the two ends. This CDR3 has 14 residues.